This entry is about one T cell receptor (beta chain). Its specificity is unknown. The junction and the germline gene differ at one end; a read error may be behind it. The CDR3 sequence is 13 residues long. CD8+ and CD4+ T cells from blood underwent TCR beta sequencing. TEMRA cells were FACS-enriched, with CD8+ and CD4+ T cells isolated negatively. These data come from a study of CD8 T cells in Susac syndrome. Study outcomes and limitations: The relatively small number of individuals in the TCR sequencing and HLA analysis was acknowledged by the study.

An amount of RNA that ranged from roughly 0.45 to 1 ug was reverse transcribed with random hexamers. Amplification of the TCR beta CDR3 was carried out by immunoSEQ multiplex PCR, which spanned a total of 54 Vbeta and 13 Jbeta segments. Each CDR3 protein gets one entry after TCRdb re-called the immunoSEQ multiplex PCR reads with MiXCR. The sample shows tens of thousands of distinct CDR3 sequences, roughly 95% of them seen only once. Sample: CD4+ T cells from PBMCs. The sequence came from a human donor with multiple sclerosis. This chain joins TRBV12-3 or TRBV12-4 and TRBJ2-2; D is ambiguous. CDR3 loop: CASSLRNPGELFF. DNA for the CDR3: TGTGCCAGCAGTCTGAGGAACCCCGGGGAGCTGTTTTTT.